Given below is one T cell receptor beta chain in context. Its matching antigen is unknown. The data stem from a study of T cell responses to AZD1222 COVID-19 vaccine. Study-level points and caveats: In all cases, repertoires were sampled only after the peak T cell response. It should be noted that donors were predominantly white British and more often female, and clonal diversity was possibly underestimated.

The CDR3 runs 13 residues. Trimming shortened V by 1 base and J by 5 bases, and 9 bases separated the two germline ends. CDR1 is SGHRS and CDR2 is YFSETQ in the germline V gene. Only in-frame clones appear in the TCRdb table, and some are missing; sequencing was by immunoSEQ multiplex PCR. The sample lists 60,000 or so clones, around 84% seen once, with approximately 20% in the top ten. The receptor comes from an adult in good health. The sequences come from peripheral blood, collected on day 0 of AZD1222 vaccination. The chain employs TRBV5-1 and TRBJ1-2; D call uncertain. CDR3: CASSLQGSYGYTF. DNA of the CDR3: TGCGCCAGCAGCTTGCAAGGTTCTTATGGCTACACCTTC.